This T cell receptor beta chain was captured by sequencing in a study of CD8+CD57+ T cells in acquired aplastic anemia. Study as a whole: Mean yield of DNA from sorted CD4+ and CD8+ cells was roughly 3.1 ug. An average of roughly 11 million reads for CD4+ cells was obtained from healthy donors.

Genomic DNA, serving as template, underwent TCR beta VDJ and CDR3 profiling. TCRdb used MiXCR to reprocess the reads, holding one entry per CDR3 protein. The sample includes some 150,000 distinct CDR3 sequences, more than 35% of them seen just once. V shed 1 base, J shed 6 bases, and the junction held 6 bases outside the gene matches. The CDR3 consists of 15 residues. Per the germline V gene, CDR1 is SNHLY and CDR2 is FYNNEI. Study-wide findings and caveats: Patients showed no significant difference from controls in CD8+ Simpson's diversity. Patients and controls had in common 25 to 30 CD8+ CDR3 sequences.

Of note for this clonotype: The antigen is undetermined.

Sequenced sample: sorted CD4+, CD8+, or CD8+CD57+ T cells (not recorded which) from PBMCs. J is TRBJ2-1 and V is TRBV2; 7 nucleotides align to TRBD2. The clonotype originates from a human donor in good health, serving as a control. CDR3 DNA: TGTGCCAGCAGTGAAGAGCGGGGTGCCGTCAATGAGCAGTTCTTC. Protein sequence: CASSEERGAVNEQFF. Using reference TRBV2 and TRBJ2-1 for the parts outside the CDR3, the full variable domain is EPEVTQTPSHQVTQMGQEVILRCVPISNHLYFYWYRQILGQKVEFLVSFYNNEISEKSEIFDDQFSVERPDGSNFTLKIRSTKLEDSAMYFCASSEERGAVNEQFFGPGTRLTVL.